The TCR beta chain described here comes from a study of CD8 T cells in Susac syndrome. V was clipped by 6 bases and J by 2 bases; unmatched bases: 4. This CDR3 contains 13 residues. Germline loops: CDR1 SQVTM, CDR2 ANQGSEA. TCR beta sequences were obtained from blood CD8+ and CD4+ T cells. TEMRA cells were FACS-enriched, unlike CD8+ and CD4+ T cells, which were negatively isolated. cDNA came from roughly 0.5 to 1 ug RNA primed by random hexamers. Multiplex PCR with immunoSEQ amplified the TCR beta CDR3 across 54 Vbeta and 13 Jbeta. TCRdb ran MiXCR on the immunoSEQ multiplex PCR reads and lists one entry per CDR3 protein. The sample includes 120,000 to 150,000 distinct CDR3 sequences, approximately 93% of them seen just once.

This chain joins TRBV29-1 and TRBJ1-1; 9 bases are shared with TRBD1. This TCR derives from a human donor in good health. Sequencing was performed on CD4+ T cells from PBMCs. Here the CDR3 reads CSVGQGTNTEAFF. CDR3 coding DNA: TGCAGCGTCGGACAGGGGACTAACACTGAAGCTTTCTTT. Full variable domain (outside the CDR3, taken from reference TRBV29-1 and TRBJ1-1): SAVISQKPSRDICQRGTSLTIQCQVDSQVTMMFWYRQQPGQSLTLIATANQGSEATYESGFVIDKFPISRPNLTFSTLTVSNMSPEDSSIYLCSVGQGTNTEAFFGQGTRLTVV.